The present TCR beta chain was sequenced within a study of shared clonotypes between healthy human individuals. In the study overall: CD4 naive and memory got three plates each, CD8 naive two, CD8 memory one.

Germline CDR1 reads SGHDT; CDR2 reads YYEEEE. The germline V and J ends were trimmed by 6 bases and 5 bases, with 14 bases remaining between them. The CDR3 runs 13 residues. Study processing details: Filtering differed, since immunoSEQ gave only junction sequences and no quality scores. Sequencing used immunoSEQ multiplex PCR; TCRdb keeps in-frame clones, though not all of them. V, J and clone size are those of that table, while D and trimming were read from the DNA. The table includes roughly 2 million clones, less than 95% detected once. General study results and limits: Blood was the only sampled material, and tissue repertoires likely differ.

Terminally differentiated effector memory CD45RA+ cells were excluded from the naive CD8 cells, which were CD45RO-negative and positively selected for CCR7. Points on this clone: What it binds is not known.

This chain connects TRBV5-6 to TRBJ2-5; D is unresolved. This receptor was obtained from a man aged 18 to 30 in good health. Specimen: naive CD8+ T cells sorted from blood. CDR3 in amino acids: CASTGSFSETQYF. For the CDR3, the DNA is TGTGCCAGCACGGGCTCTTTTTCGGAGACCCAGTACTTC.